A single sample gave rise to the 14 T cell receptor beta chains below, sequenced in a study of blood T cell repertoires in COVID-19. The method was immunoSEQ multiplex PCR; TCRdb's version includes in-frame clones alone and lacks a portion of them. The sample has around 150,000 clones; about 88% are singletons. Sequencing was carried out using peripheral blood. These receptors all stem from a man aged 18 to 30 with acute or convalescent COVID-19.

The J gene is TRBJ2-1, the V gene TRBV23-1, with D uncertain. TRBV23-1 is an ORF, and what it does is uncertain. V was cut by 4 bases and J by 7 bases, with 5 bases left in between. CDR3 length equals 11 residues. The CDR3 sequence: CASSPGNEQFF. In DNA form, the CDR3 reads TGCGCCAGCAGTCCCGGGAATGAGCAGTTCTTC.

The chain combines TRBV5-8 with TRBJ2-3; 11 bases are shared with TRBD2. The CDR3 is 17 amino acids. Losses at the gene ends were 2 bases for V and 4 bases for J; bases not matched to a gene: 9. Germline loops: CDR1 SGHTS, CDR2 YDEGEE. In nucleotides, the CDR3 is TGTGCCAGCAGCTTCAAACTACTAGCGGGGGCGCCAGATACGCAGTATTTT. Translation gives CASSFKLLAGAPDTQYF.

The rearrangement links TRBV5-8 to TRBJ1-4; 8 bases agree with TRBD1. V was pared by 4 bases and J by 8 bases, with 13 bases of the junction left unmatched. The CDR3 has 16 residues. In germline, CDR1 is SGHTS, CDR2 YDEGEE. CDR3 loop: CASSQPPRQGREKLFF. The CDR3 DNA reads as TGTGCCAGCAGCCAGCCCCCACGACAGGGGCGGGAAAAACTGTTTTTT.

The J gene is TRBJ2-7, the V gene TRBV6-1; D not certain. The CDR3 is made up of 14 amino acids. Germline loops: CDR1 MNHNS, CDR2 SASEGT. The V end lost 2 bases, the J end lost 2 bases, and 10 bases lay between the germline ends. CDR3 sequence reads: CASSELGSAYEQYV. The CDR3 DNA is TGTGCCAGCAGTGAATTAGGCAGCGCCTACGAGCAGTACGTC.

The gene calls are TRBV5-8 and TRBJ1-2; D might be TRBD1 (5 bases). Between the trimmed V and J ends, which lost 0 bases and 5 bases, there was a span of 8 bases. The CDR3 totals 13 residues. The germline gives CDR1 SGHTS, CDR2 YDEGEE. CDR3 amino acids: CASSLGQRYGYTF. The CDR3 coding sequence is TGTGCCAGCAGCTTGGGACAGAGATATGGCTACACCTTC.

This chain uses TRBV19 with TRBJ1-5; 7 nucleotides match TRBD1. The junction had 7 bases not matched to a gene; V was cut back by 3 bases and J by 11 bases. Germline V lookup: CDR1 LNHDA, CDR2 SQIVND (reference sequence). This CDR3 comprises 13 residues. DNA for the CDR3: TGTGCCAGTAGTATTAACAGGGGAAGGACCCAGCATTTT. This encodes CASSINRGRTQHF. Looking up the rest from reference TRBV19 and TRBJ1-5 gives the full variable domain: DGGITQSPKYLFRKEGQNVTLSCEQNLNHDAMYWYRQDPGQGLRLIYYSQIVNDFQKGDIAEGYSVSREKKESFPLTVTSAQKNPTAFYLCASSINRGRTQHFGDGTRLSIL.

The CDR3 here is CASSVGGQGTLYNEQFF. The CDR3 coding sequence is TGTGCCAGCAGTGTTGGGGGTCAGGGGACCCTTTACAATGAGCAGTTCTTC. The chain uses TRBV6-4 and TRBJ2-1, with a weak D call TRBD1 (6 bases). The CDR3 has 17 amino acids. The V end lost 4 bases, the J end lost 4 bases, and 20 bases lay between the germline ends. Germline V gives CDR1 MRHNA, CDR2 SNTAGT.

This rearrangement joins TRBV6-5 to TRBJ1-6, with a weak D call TRBD1 (6 bases). The CDR3 has 15 residues. V lost 0 bases, J lost 5 bases, and 8 bases lay in between. From germline, CDR1 is MNHEY and CDR2 SVGAGI. The CDR3 DNA reads TGTGCCAGCAGTTACTCGACAGGCCATAATTCACCCCTCCACTTT. Translating gives CASSYSTGHNSPLHF.

V and J are TRBV5-1 and TRBJ2-5; 10 nucleotides agree with TRBD1. The CDR3 has 15 residues. Looked up from germline, CDR1 is SGHRS and CDR2 is YFSETQ. The V gene end was trimmed by 4 bases and the J gene end by 5 bases; junction bases not matched to a gene: 8. Here the CDR3 DNA reads TGCGCCAGCAGCCTGAGGACAGGGGGAGGCGAGACCCAGTACTTC. This encodes CASSLRTGGGETQYF.

The chain is built from TRBV7-9 and TRBJ1-1; D not certain. V lost 11 bases to trimming and J lost 2 bases, with 12 bases between them. Germline CDR1 reads SEHNR; CDR2 reads FQNEAQ (reference sequence). The CDR3 consists of 12 residues. The CDR3 spells CALLPGNTEAFF. The DNA of the CDR3 is TGTGCCCTCCTGCCAGGAAACACTGAAGCTTTCTTT.

The chain links TRBV28 to TRBJ1-3; 9 bases are a match to TRBD1. V lost 6 bases and J lost 4; bases outside the gene matches: 19. The CDR3 sequence is 19 residues long. CDR1 and CDR2 from the germline V gene are MDHEN and SYDVKM. CDR3 in amino acids: CASSSGTGFVKRGGNTIYF. CDR3 DNA sequence: TGTGCCAGCAGCTCCGGGACAGGGTTTGTTAAGAGAGGAGGAAACACCATATATTTT.

The CDR3 reads CASSLAGRGQWTGELFF. The CDR3 nucleotides are TGTGCCAGCAGCTTGGCCGGAAGGGGGCAGTGGACCGGGGAGCTGTTTTTT. The genes are TRBV5-4 and TRBJ2-2; 7 bases agree with TRBD1. From germline, CDR1 is SGHNT and CDR2 YYREEE (reference sequence). CDR3 length equals 17 residues. V gave up 0 bases and J gave up 5 bases; unmatched junction bases: 10.

CDR3 sequence reads: CSVASKPGTTNNEQFF. As DNA, the CDR3 is TGCAGCGTCGCCTCGAAACCGGGAACAACGAACAATGAGCAGTTCTTC. The chain uses TRBV29-1 and TRBJ2-1, with D possibly TRBD2 on 5 matching bases. The V and J ends lost 6 bases and 5 bases respectively, with 23 bases between them. The CDR3 totals 16 residues. Germline lookup yields CDR1 SQVTM and CDR2 ANQGSEA.

This chain connects TRBV10-3 to TRBJ2-6; the match to TRBD1 covers 9 bases. Germline CDR1 and CDR2: ENHRY and SYGVKD. V lost 4 bases and J lost 0; bases outside the gene matches: 7. This CDR3 is built from 18 residues. CDR3 in amino acids: CAISGGQGIGSGANVLTF. The CDR3 DNA follows: TGTGCCATCAGTGGGGGACAGGGAATTGGCTCTGGGGCCAACGTCCTGACTTTC.